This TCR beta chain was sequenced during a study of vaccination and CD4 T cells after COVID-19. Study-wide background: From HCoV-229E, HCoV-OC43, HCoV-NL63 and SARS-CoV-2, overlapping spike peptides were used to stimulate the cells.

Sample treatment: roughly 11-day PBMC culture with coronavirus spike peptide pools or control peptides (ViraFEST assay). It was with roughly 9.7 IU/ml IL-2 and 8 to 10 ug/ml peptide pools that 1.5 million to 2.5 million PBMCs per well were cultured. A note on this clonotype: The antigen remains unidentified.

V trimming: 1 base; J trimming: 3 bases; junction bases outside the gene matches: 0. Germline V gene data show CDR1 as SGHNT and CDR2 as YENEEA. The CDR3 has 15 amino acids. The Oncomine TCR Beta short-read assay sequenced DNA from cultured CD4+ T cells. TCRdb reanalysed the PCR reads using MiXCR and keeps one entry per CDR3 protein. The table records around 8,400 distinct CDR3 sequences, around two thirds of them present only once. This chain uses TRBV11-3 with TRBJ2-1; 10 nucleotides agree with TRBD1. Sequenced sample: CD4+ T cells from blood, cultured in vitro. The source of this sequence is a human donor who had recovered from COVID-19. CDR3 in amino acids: CASSLGTGGYNEQFF. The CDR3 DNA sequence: TGTGCCAGCAGCTTAGGGACAGGGGGCTACAATGAGCAGTTCTTC.